This entry is about one T cell receptor (beta chain). The CDR3 runs 15 residues. Trimming removed 1 base at V and 0 bases at J, with 7 bases between. Germline V gene lookup returns CDR1 SGHRS and CDR2 YFSETQ. The record originates from a study of T cells in Graves' hyperthyroidism and ophthalmopathy. The overall study: Peripheral blood draws took place at initial diagnosis, ahead of any treatment.

From approximately 9.5 ml of fresh peripheral blood, PBMCs were isolated. The source material, RNA transcripts, was used to amplify TCR beta CDR3 regions. The primer set for the first-round RT-PCR of the TCR CDR3 was HTBI. MiXCR was run by TCRdb on the multiplex PCR reads, yielding one entry per CDR3 protein. The table has around 720,000 distinct CDR3 sequences, roughly a third seen once. The sample consisted of blood. The chain employs TRBV5-1 and TRBJ2-2, with D unclear. This clonotype was obtained from a woman aged 40-49 years with Graves' hyperthyroidism. The CDR3 nucleotides read TGCGCCAGCAGCTTGTCGCCCCCGAACACCGGGGAGCTGTTTTTT. The encoded protein is CASSLSPPNTGELFF.